This T cell receptor beta chain was found in a study of identical twins. A remark on this clonotype: Its antigen is currently unknown. Sequence at one end of the junction differs from germline and may be a read error.

Findings and limits, study-wide: Modelling approaches yielded underestimates of out-of-frame TCR alpha sharing between monozygotic twins.

The germline gives CDR1 MNHEY, CDR2 SVGEGT. CDR3 length: 14 residues. TCRdb itself ran the 5' RACE reads through MiXCR, one entry per CDR3 protein. In the table there are under 350,000 distinct CDR3 sequences, roughly 10% of which are singletons. These data are also associated with another study on yellow fever vaccine responses in identical twins.

The chain combines TRBV6-2 or TRBV6-3 with TRBJ2-1, with 9 bases identical to TRBD1. The sequence was obtained from a woman between 18 and 29 years old in good health. The sample was CD8+ T cells sorted from blood. CDR3 DNA: TGTACCAGCAGTCGGACAGGGGCCTACAATGAGCAGTTCTTC. Translation: CTSSRTGAYNEQFF.